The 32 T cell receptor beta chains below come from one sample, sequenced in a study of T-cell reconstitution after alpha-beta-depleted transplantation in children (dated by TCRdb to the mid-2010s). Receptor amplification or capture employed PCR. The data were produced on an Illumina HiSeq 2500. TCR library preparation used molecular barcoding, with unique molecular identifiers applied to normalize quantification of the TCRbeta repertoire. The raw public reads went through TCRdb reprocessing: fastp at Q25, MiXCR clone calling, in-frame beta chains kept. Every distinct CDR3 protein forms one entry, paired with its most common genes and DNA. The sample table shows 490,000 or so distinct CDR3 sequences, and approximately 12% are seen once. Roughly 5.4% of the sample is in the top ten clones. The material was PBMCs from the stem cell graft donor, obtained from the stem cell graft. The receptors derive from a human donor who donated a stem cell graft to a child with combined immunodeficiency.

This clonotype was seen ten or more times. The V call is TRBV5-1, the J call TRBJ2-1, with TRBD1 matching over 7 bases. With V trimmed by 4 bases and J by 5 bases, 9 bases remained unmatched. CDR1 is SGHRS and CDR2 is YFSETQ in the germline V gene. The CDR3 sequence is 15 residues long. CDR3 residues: CASSPTGLTNNEQFF. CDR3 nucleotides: TGCGCCAGCAGCCCGACAGGGTTGACCAACAATGAGCAGTTCTTC.

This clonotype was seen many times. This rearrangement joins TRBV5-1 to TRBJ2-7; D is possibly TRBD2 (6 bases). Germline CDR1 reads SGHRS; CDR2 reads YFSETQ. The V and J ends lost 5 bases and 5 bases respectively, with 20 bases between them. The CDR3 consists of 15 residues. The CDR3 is CASRPLLANPHEQYF. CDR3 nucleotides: TGCGCCAGCAGACCTCTTCTAGCGAATCCCCACGAGCAGTACTTC.

The CDR3 DNA sequence: TGTGCCAGCAGTGAATGGGGCGGAGCTAGCACAGATACGCAGTATTTT. It encodes CASSEWGGASTDTQYF. The chain uses TRBV25-1 and TRBJ2-3, with D possibly TRBD1 on 5 matching bases. The CDR3 totals 16 residues. Germline CDR1 MGHDK, CDR2 SYGVNS. The germline V and J ends were trimmed by 1 base and 0 bases, with 11 bases remaining between them.

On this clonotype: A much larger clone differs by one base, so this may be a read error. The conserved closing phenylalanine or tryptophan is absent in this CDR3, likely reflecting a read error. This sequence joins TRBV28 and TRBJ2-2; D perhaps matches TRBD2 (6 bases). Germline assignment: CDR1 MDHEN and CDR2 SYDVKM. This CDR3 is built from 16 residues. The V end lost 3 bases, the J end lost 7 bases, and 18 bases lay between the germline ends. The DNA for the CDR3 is TGTGCCAGCAGTTTCTCGGGACTCCTACGGGTCGGGGAGCTGTTTCTT. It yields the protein CASSFSGLLRVGELFL.

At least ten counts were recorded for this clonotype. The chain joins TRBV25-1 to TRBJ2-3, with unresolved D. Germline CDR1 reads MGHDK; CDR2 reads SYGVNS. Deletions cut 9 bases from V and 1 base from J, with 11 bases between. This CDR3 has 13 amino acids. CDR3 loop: CASATFGTDTQYF. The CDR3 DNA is TGTGCCAGTGCAACGTTCGGCACAGATACGCAGTATTTT.

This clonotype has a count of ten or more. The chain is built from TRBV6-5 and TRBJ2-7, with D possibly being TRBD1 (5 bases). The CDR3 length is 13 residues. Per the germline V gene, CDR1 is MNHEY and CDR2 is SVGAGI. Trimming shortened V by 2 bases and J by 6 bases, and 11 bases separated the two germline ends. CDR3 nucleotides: TGTGCCAGCAGTTACACGTCTGGGGCCGAGCAGTACTTC. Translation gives CASSYTSGAEQYF.

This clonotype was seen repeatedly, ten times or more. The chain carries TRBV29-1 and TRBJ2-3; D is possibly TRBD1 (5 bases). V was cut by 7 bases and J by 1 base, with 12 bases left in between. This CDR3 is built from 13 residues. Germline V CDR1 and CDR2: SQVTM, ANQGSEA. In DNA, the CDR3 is TGCAGCGGTGACAGCGCCCGCACAGATACGCAGTATTTT. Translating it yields CSGDSARTDTQYF.

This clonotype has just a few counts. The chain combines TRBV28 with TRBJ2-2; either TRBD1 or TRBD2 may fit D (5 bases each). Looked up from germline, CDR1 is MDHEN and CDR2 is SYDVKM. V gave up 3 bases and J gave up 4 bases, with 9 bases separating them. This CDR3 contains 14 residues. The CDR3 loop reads CASSFTGTTGELFF. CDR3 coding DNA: TGTGCCAGCAGTTTCACTGGGACCACCGGGGAGCTGTTTTTT.

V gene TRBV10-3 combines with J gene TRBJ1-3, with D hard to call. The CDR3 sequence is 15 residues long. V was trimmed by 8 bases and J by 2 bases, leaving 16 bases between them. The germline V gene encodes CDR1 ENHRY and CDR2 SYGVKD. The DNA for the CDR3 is TGTGCCATCGTGGTGAGGGAAACAACTGGAAACACCATATATTTT. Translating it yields CAIVVRETTGNTIYF.

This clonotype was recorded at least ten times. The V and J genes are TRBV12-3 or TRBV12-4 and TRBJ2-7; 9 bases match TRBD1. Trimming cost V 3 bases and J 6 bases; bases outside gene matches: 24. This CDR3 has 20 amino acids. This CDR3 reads CASSFQKPSNKGQGRSEQYF. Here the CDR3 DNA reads TGTGCCAGCAGTTTCCAAAAGCCTAGCAATAAGGGACAGGGAAGATCCGAGCAGTACTTC.

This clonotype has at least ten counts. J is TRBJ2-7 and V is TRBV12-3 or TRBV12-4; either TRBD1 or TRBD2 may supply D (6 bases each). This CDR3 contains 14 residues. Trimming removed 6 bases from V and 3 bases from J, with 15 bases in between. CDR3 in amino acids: CASSRDRTNYEQYF. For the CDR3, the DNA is TGTGCCAGCAGCCGCGACAGGACTAACTACGAGCAGTACTTC.

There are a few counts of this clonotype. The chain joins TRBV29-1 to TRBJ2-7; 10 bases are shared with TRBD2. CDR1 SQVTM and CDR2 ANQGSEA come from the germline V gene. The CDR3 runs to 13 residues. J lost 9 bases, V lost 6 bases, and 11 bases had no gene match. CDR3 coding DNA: TGCAGCGTGACGGGACTAGCGCTTCAAAGGCAGTACTTC. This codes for CSVTGLALQRQYF.

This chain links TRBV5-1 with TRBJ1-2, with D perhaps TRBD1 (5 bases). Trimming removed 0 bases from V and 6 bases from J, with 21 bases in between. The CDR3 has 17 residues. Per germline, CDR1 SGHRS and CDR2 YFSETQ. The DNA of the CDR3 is TGCGCCAGCAGCTTGGGAGGGACCGCATCTCCTTTCGATGGCTACACCTTC. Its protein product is CASSLGGTASPFDGYTF. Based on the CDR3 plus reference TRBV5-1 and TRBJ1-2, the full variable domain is KAGVTQTPRYLIKTRGQQVTLSCSPISGHRSVSWYQQTPGQGLQFLFEYFSETQRNKGNFPGRFSGRQFSNSRSEMNVSTLELGDSALYLCASSLGGTASPFDGYTFGSGTRLTVV.

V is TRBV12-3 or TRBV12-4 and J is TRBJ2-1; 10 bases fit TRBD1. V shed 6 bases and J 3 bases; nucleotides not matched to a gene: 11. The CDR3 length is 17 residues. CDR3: CASSHWGQGRNYNEQFF. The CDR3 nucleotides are TGTGCCAGCAGCCACTGGGGACAGGGGAGGAACTACAATGAGCAGTTCTTC.

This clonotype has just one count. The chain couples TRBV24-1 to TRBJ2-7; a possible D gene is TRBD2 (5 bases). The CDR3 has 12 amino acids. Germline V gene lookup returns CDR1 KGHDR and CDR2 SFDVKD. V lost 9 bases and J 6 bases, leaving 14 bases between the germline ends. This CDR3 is CATQGGLGEQYF. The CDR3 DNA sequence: TGTGCCACCCAAGGTGGACTGGGCGAGCAGTACTTC.

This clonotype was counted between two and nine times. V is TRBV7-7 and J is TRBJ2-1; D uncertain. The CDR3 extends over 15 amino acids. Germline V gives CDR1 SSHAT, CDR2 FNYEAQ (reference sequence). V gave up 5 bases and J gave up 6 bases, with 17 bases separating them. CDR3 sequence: CASSARVDLGNEQFF. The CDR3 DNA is TGTGCCAGCAGCGCCCGTGTTGATCTTGGCAATGAGCAGTTCTTC.

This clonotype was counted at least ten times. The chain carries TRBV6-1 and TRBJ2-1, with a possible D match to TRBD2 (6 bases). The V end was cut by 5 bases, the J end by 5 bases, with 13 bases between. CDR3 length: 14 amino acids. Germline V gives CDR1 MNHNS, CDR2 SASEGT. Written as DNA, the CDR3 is TGTGCCAGCAGTACCCGGGACTTGAACAATGAGCAGTTCTTC. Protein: CASSTRDLNNEQFF.

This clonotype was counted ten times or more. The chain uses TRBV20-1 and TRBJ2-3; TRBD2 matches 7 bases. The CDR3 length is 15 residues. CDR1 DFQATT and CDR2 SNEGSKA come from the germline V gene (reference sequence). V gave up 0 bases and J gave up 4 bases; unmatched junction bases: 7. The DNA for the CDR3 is TGCAGTGCTAGAGATAGAGCGGGGCCGCCAGATACGCAGTATTTT. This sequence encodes CSARDRAGPPDTQYF.

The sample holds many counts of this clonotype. CDR3 in amino acids: CASSSGPRTEQFF. As DNA, the CDR3 is TGTGCCAGCAGCTCCGGGCCCCGCACTGAGCAGTTCTTC. The V and J genes are TRBV12-3 or TRBV12-4 and TRBJ2-1; D is unresolved. Between the trimmed V and J ends, which lost 6 bases and 9 bases, there was a span of 15 bases. The CDR3 sequence is 13 residues long.

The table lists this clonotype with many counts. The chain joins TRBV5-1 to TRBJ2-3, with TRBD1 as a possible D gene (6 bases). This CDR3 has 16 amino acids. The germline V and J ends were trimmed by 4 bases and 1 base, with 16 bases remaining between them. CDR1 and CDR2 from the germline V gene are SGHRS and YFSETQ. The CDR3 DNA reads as TGCGCCAGCAGCCCCCTGGCAGGACAGCGCACAGATACGCAGTATTTT. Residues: CASSPLAGQRTDTQYF.

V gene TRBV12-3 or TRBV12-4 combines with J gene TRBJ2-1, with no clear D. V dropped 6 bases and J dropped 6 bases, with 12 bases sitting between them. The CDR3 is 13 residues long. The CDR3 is CASSPHHSNEQFF. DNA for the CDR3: TGTGCCAGCAGCCCCCACCATTCCAATGAGCAGTTCTTC.

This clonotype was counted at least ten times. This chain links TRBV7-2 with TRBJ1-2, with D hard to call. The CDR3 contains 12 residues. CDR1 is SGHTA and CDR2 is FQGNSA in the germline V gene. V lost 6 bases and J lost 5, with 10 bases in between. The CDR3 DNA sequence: TGTGCCAGCAGACCGGACGGGTATGGCTACACCTTC. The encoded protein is CASRPDGYGYTF.

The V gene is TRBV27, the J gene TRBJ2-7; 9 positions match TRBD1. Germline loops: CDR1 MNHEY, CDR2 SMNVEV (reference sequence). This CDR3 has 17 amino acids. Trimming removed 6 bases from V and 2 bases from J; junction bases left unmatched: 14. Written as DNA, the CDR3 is TGTGCCAGCAGCCGGCAGTACGGGACAGGGATCCCCTACGAGCAGTACTTC. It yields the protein CASSRQYGTGIPYEQYF.

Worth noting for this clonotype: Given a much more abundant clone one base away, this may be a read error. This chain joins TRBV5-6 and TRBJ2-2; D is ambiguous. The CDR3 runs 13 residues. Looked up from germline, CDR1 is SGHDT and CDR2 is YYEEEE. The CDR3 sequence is CATSLVESGELFF. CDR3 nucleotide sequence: TGTGCCACCAGCTTGGTGGAGTCCGGGGAGCTGTTTTTT.

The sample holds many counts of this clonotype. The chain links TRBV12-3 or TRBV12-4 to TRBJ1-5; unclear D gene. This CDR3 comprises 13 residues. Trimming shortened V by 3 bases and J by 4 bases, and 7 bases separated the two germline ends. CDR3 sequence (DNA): TGTGCCAGCAGTTTTACTGATAATCAGCCCCAGCATTTT. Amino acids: CASSFTDNQPQHF.

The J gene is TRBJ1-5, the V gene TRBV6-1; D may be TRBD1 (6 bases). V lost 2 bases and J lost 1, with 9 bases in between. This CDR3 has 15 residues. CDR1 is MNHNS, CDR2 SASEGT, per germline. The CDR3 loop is CASSESQGSNQPQHF. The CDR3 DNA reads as TGTGCCAGCAGTGAATCCCAGGGGAGCAATCAGCCCCAGCATTTT.

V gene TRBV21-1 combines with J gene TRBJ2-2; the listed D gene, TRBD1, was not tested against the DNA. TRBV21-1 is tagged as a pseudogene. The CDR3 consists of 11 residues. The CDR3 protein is CASPRGGELFF. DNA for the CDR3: TGTGCCAGCCCCCGGGGCGGGGAGCTGTTTTTT.

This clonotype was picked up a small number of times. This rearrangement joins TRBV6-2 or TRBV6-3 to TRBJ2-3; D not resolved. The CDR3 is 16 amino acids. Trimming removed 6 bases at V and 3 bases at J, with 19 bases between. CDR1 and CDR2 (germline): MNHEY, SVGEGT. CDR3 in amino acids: CASRDLRLRRTDTQYF. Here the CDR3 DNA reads TGTGCCAGCAGGGACCTTCGGTTGCGCCGAACAGATACGCAGTATTTT.

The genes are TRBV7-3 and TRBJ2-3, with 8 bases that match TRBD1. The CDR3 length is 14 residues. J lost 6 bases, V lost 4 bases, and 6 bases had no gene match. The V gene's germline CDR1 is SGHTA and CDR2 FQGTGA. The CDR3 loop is CASSSLTGGDTQYF. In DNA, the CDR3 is TGTGCCAGCAGCTCCCTCACAGGGGGGGATACGCAGTATTTT. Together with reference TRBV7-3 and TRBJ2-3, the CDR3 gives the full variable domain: GAGVSQTPSNKVTEKGKYVELRCDPISGHTALYWYRQSLGQGPEFLIYFQGTGAADDSGLPNDRFFAVRPEGSVSTLKIQRTERGDSAVYLCASSSLTGGDTQYFGPGTRLTVL.

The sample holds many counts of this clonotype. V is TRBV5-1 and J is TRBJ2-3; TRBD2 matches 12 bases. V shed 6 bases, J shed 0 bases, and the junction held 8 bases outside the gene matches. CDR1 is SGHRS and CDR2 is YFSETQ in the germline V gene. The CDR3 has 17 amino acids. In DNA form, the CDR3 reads TGCGCCAGCATGTGGACTAGCGGGACCTTTAGCACAGATACGCAGTATTTT. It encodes CASMWTSGTFSTDTQYF.

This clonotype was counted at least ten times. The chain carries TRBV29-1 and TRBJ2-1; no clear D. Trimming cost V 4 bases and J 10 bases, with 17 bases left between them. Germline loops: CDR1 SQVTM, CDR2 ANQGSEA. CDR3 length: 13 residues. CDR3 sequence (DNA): TGCAGCGTTGCCTTGGGGATTGGTGCAGAGCAGTTCTTC. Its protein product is CSVALGIGAEQFF.

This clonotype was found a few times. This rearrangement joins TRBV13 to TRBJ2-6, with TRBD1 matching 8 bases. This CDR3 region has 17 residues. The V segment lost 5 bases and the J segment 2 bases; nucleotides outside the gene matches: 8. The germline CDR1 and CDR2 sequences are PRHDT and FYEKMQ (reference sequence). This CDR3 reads CASSPGTGRTGANVLTF. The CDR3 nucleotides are TGTGCCAGCAGCCCCGGGACAGGTCGGACTGGGGCCAACGTCCTGACTTTC.